What follows are 21 T cell receptor beta chains derived from one specimen sequenced in a study of beta chain features in type 1 diabetes. cDNA synthesis used the whole RNA isolate, giving expressed TCRB sequences. TCRdb keeps only in-frame clones here, not all; method: immunoSEQ multiplex PCR. Seen here are 150,000 to 170,000 clones, about a tenth observed once, and the top ten hold more than 0.4%. General study findings and limits: Among all four CD4+ subsets, Type 1 diabetes patients had TCRB CDR3s that were moderately but significantly shorter.

Their cognate antigens are unknown. Input material: central memory CD4+ T cells from blood. The source is a man under 40 with type 1 diabetes.

The CDR3 sequence is CASSPRGAGIVLDTQYF. The CDR3, as DNA: TGTGCCAGCAGCCCCAGGGGAGCAGGGATCGTCCTGGATACGCAGTATTTT. This chain uses TRBV11-2 with TRBJ2-3, with D possibly being TRBD1 (6 bases). V lost 5 bases, J lost 6 bases, and 24 bases lay in between. This CDR3 is 17 amino acids long. Germline V gene sequence: CDR1 SGHAT, CDR2 FQNNGV.

Here the CDR3 reads CASSPTFRDEQFF. CDR3 DNA: TGTGCCAGCAGCCCGACCTTTCGGGATGAGCAGTTCTTC. The chain has TRBV11-1 and TRBJ2-1; no reliable D call. Germline CDR1 reads SGHAT; CDR2 reads FQDESV (reference sequence). This CDR3 is 13 amino acids long. V was clipped by 5 bases and J by 8 bases, with 13 bases between them.

This clone was observed a handful of times. The CDR3 sequence is CASSLSGGRGYTF. CDR3 bases: TGTGCCAGCAGCTTGTCGGGGGGACGAGGCTACACCTTC. This chain links TRBV7-3 with TRBJ1-2, with D possibly being TRBD1 (5 bases). Trimming left V 3 bases short and J 8 bases short, with 13 bases between. The CDR3 covers 13 residues. Per the germline V gene, CDR1 is SGHTA and CDR2 is FQGTGA.

This clone was counted a few times. This sequence joins TRBV4-2 and TRBJ2-7; 13 bases map to TRBD2. Per germline, CDR1 LGHNA and CDR2 YNFKEQ. V trimming: 0 bases; J trimming: 1 base; junction bases outside the gene matches: 6. This CDR3 is built from 18 residues. DNA for the CDR3: TGTGCCAGCAGCCAAGATGGGACTAGCGGGATGGAATCCTACGAGCAGTACTTC. Translating gives CASSQDGTSGMESYEQYF.

This clone was seen ten or more times. The rearrangement uses TRBV19 and TRBJ2-3, with TRBD2 identical over 7 bases. The CDR3 runs to 13 residues. Trimming cost V 4 bases and J 6 bases; bases outside gene matches: 4. Germline CDR1 reads LNHDA; CDR2 reads SQIVND (reference sequence). In DNA, the CDR3 is TGTGCCAGTAGTACCGCGGGAGTGGATACGCAGTATTTT. This codes for CASSTAGVDTQYF.

The rearrangement links TRBV4-3 to TRBJ2-7; 8 bases align to TRBD1. Unmatched junction bases numbered 8, after V lost 1 base and J lost 6 bases. The CDR3 has 15 residues. CDR1 and CDR2 from the germline V gene are LGHNA and YSLEER. This CDR3 reads CASSQAPTGVSEQYF. The CDR3 nucleotides read TGCGCCAGCAGCCAAGCTCCGACAGGGGTGTCCGAGCAGTACTTC.

The genes are TRBV19 and TRBJ2-2; D perhaps matches TRBD1 (5 bases). CDR1 LNHDA and CDR2 SQIVND come from the germline V gene (reference sequence). V was trimmed by 6 bases and J by 1 base, leaving 9 bases between them. The CDR3 consists of 14 residues. The CDR3 region has the DNA TGTGCCAGTAGCCCGACAGTGAACACCGGGGAGCTGTTTTTT. Its protein product is CASSPTVNTGELFF. The full variable domain, completed using reference TRBV19 and TRBJ2-2, is DGGITQSPKYLFRKEGQNVTLSCEQNLNHDAMYWYRQDPGQGLRLIYYSQIVNDFQKGDIAEGYSVSREKKESFPLTVTSAQKNPTAFYLCASSPTVNTGELFFGEGSRLTVL.

The chain couples TRBV18 to TRBJ2-1, with D hard to call. Germline V gene data show CDR1 as KGHSH and CDR2 as LQKENI. The CDR3 sequence is 14 residues long. Trimming cost V 9 bases and J 4 bases, with 16 bases left between them. The CDR3 nucleotides read TGTGCCAGTCGTGACTTAAAAACGTACAATGAGCAGTTCTTC. Translating gives CASRDLKTYNEQFF.

The chain combines TRBV7-9 with TRBJ2-3; D uncertain. V was cut by 2 bases and J by 0 bases, with 9 bases left in between. Germline V lookup: CDR1 SEHNR, CDR2 FQNEAQ (reference sequence). The CDR3 contains 15 residues. This CDR3 reads CASSLSSYSTDTQYF. The CDR3 coding sequence is TGTGCCAGCAGCTTATCGTCGTATAGCACAGATACGCAGTATTTT.

This clone has more than one count but fewer than ten. V gene TRBV2 combines with J gene TRBJ1-2; TRBD1 aligns across 8 bases. V lost 7 bases, J lost 6 bases, and 4 bases stayed unmatched. The length of the CDR3 is 12 residues. CDR1 and CDR2 from the germline V gene are SNHLY and FYNNEI. CDR3 nucleotides: TGTGCCAGCACTCTGACAGGGGATGGCTACACCTTC. Amino acids: CASTLTGDGYTF.

V is TRBV30 and J is TRBJ2-2; no reliable D call. Between the trimmed V and J ends, which lost 4 bases and 5 bases, there was a span of 11 bases. Germline V CDR1 and CDR2: GTSNPN, SVGIG (reference sequence). The CDR3 consists of 13 residues. CDR3 coding DNA: TGTGCCTGGACAAGAGCTCCAACCGGGGAGCTGTTTTTT. Translation gives CAWTRAPTGELFF.

A few counts support this clone. J is TRBJ1-5 and V is TRBV6-5; a possible D gene is TRBD1 (6 bases). Germline CDR1 is MNHEY and CDR2 is SVGAGI. This CDR3 has 16 amino acids. Between the trimmed V and J ends, which lost 2 bases and 1 base, there was a span of 12 bases. In DNA form, the CDR3 reads TGTGCCAGCAGTTACCCCGAAACAGGGAGCAATCAGCCCCAGCATTTT. Translation: CASSYPETGSNQPQHF.

This clone was seen only a few times. Within the sample, other DNA sequences also encode this same CDR3. The gene calls are TRBV5-1 and TRBJ2-1, with a possible D match to TRBD2 (6 bases). The CDR3 runs to 15 residues. CDR1 and CDR2 from the germline V gene are SGHRS and YFSETQ. With 2 bases removed from V and 3 bases from J, the gap between germline ends came to 12 bases. For the CDR3, the DNA is TGCGCCAGCAGCTTAGCCGGGACTGACTACAATGAGCAGTTCTTC. Residues: CASSLAGTDYNEQFF.

This clone has a handful of counts. The V gene is TRBV7-2, the J gene TRBJ2-7; unclear D gene. The CDR3 sequence is 13 residues long. CDR1 SGHTA and CDR2 FQGNSA come from the germline V gene. The ends were cut back, 5 bases at V and 1 base at J, with 9 bases in the middle. The CDR3 region is CASSLQWSYEQYF. Here the CDR3 DNA reads TGTGCCAGCAGCCTTCAGTGGTCCTACGAGCAGTACTTC.

This clone was detected only a few times. V gene TRBV6-6 combines with J gene TRBJ2-5; 7 bases match TRBD2. V gave up 6 bases and J gave up 2 bases; unmatched junction bases: 6. Germline assignment: CDR1 MNHNY and CDR2 SVGAGI (reference sequence). CDR3 size: 14 residues. This CDR3 reads CASRPVGGQETQYF. DNA for the CDR3: TGTGCCAGCAGACCCGTCGGGGGGCAAGAGACCCAGTACTTC.

This chain joins TRBV10-3 and TRBJ1-3; no definite D call. V was pared by 3 bases and J by 0 bases, with 6 bases between. The CDR3 covers 14 residues. Looked up from germline, CDR1 is ENHRY and CDR2 is SYGVKD. As DNA, the CDR3 is TGTGCCATCAGTGACGGGGACTCTGGAAACACCATATATTTT. Translating it yields CAISDGDSGNTIYF.

There are a few counts of this clone. The chain links TRBV6-1 to TRBJ1-1, with TRBD1 matching over 8 bases. There are 13 residues in the CDR3. The germline gives CDR1 MNHNS, CDR2 SASEGT. Trimming at V came to 2 bases and at J to 8 bases, leaving 4 bases not matched to a gene. The CDR3 nucleotides are TGTGCCAGCAGTGAAAGACAGGGGACAGAAGCTTTCTTT. Its translation is CASSERQGTEAFF.

The chain links TRBV6-5 to TRBJ2-7; 11 bases are a match to TRBD1. V was pared by 0 bases and J by 3 bases, with 1 base of the junction left unmatched. The germline gives CDR1 MNHEY, CDR2 SVGAGI. This CDR3 has 15 amino acids. CDR3 in DNA: TGTGCCAGCAGTTACTCCGGGACAGGGGGCTACGAGCAGTACTTC. Protein sequence: CASSYSGTGGYEQYF.

This clone was picked up a small number of times. This sequence joins TRBV10-3 and TRBJ1-1; no reliable D call. The CDR3 has 13 amino acids. V lost 6 bases to trimming and J lost 1 base, with 9 bases between them. CDR1 is ENHRY and CDR2 is SYGVKD in the germline V gene. CDR3: CAISIQENTEAFF. The CDR3 nucleotides read TGTGCCATCAGCATACAAGAGAACACTGAAGCTTTCTTT.

In nucleotides, the CDR3 is TGTGCCAGCAGGTCTGCCGACAGGGAAATTGGGAACACTGAAGCTTTCTTT. Protein: CASRSADREIGNTEAFF. The rearrangement joins TRBV28 to TRBJ1-1; TRBD1 aligns across 7 bases. V shed 6 bases, J shed 1 base, and the junction held 14 bases outside the gene matches. Germline V gene data show CDR1 as MDHEN and CDR2 as SYDVKM. This CDR3 contains 17 residues.

The J gene is TRBJ2-5, the V gene TRBV29-1; 14 bases agree with TRBD2. The J call is uncertain, as TRBJ2-7 better fits the DNA end. CDR1 and CDR2 (germline): SQVTM, ANQGSEA. The CDR3 sequence is 13 residues long. The CDR3 DNA reads TGCAGCGGGGGGACTAGCGGGGGTAACGAGCAGTACTTC. Translated, it gives CSGGTSGGNEQYF.